This TCR beta chain was found in a study of blood T cell repertoires in COVID-19. Using immunoSEQ multiplex PCR, the repertoire was profiled, and TCRdb retains in-frame clones only, with some absent. This repertoire shows hundreds of thousands of clones, just over 85% found once; its top ten account for about 4.1%. This CDR3 contains 13 residues. V dropped 4 bases and J dropped 2 bases, with 10 bases sitting between them. Per germline, CDR1 SQVTM and CDR2 ANQGSEA. In its sample, this clone was seen once. This sequence originates from a man aged 30 to 45 who had recovered from COVID-19. Sequenced: PBMCs or T cells enriched from blood (not recorded which). V gene TRBV29-1 combines with J gene TRBJ2-3; weak D call: TRBD2 (6 bases). The CDR3 spells CSVGRDLTDTQYF. The CDR3 DNA reads as TGCAGCGTTGGGCGGGACCTCACAGATACGCAGTATTTT.